This T cell receptor beta chain was captured by sequencing in a study of blood T cell repertoires in COVID-19. Profiled with immunoSEQ multiplex PCR; TCRdb holds only in-frame clones, not every one. The repertoire holds some 190,000 clones, with under 90% as singletons. V was clipped by 4 bases and J by 10 bases; unmatched bases: 14. There are 16 residues in the CDR3. Germline CDR1 SGHRS, CDR2 YFSETQ. Sequenced: peripheral blood. The chain combines TRBV5-1 with TRBJ1-6, with TRBD1 identical over 7 bases. The receptor comes from a person aged 70 to 85 with COVID-19, enrolled during active disease. Here the CDR3 reads CASSQIPTGMGSPLHF. CDR3 nucleotide sequence: TGCGCCAGCAGCCAGATCCCGACAGGGATGGGGTCACCCCTCCACTTT.